The rows below give T cell receptor beta chains drawn from one sample of a study of cytomegalovirus exposure and HLA in healthy donors. Here immunoSEQ multiplex PCR was the method, and the copy in TCRdb shows in-frame clones only, minus some. The listing records around 200,000 clones. The sample consisted of PBMCs. The receptors were gathered from a girl aged 2-9 years in good health and CMV-seropositive. Each CDR3 is given with its conserved first and last residue. Each record gives: J gene, V gene, D gene, CDR3 protein, CDR3 DNA. A D gene is named only where the DNA matches it firmly.

J gene: TRBJ1-2; V gene: TRBV28; D gene: TRBD1; CDR3 protein: CASEVGGEDYTF; CDR3 DNA: TGTGCCAGCGAAGTAGGGGGCGAAGACTACACCTTC
J gene: TRBJ2-7; V gene: TRBV6-1; D gene: TRBD2; CDR3 protein: CASSDPAGLAGRLMYF; CDR3 DNA: TGTGCCAGCAGTGATCCCGCCGGACTAGCGGGGCGTCTCATGTACTTC
J gene: TRBJ2-7; V gene: TRBV7-9; D gene: -; CDR3 protein: CASSLAGVGYEQYF; CDR3 DNA: TGTGCCAGCAGCTTGGCAGGGGTAGGGTACGAGCAGTACTTC
J gene: TRBJ1-3; V gene: TRBV29-1; D gene: -; CDR3 protein: CSASGHPLSGNTIYF; CDR3 DNA: TGCAGCGCCTCAGGACATCCACTCTCTGGAAACACCATATATTTT
J gene: TRBJ1-5; V gene: TRBV18; D gene: TRBD1; CDR3 protein: CASSLRQGDQPQHF; CDR3 DNA: TGTGCCAGCTCACTCCGACAGGGGGACCAGCCCCAGCATTTT
J gene: TRBJ2-5; V gene: TRBV6-1; D gene: -; CDR3 protein: CASSEGTAKETQYF; CDR3 DNA: TGTGCCAGCAGTGAAGGGACAGCTAAGGAGACCCAGTACTTC
J gene: TRBJ1-1; V gene: TRBV29-1; D gene: TRBD1; CDR3 protein: CSVMTGGWTEAFF; CDR3 DNA: TGCAGCGTTATGACAGGGGGTTGGACTGAAGCTTTCTTT
J gene: TRBJ2-7; V gene: TRBV10-3; D gene: -; CDR3 protein: CAISEPPGGIYEQYF; CDR3 DNA: TGTGCCATCAGTGAGCCCCCCGGGGGAATCTACGAGCAGTACTTC
J gene: TRBJ2-5; V gene: TRBV27; D gene: -; CDR3 protein: CASSSRETQETQYF; CDR3 DNA: TGTGCCAGCAGTTCCCGGGAAACCCAAGAGACCCAGTACTTC
J gene: TRBJ2-7; V gene: TRBV29-1; D gene: TRBD2; CDR3 protein: CSVGSASGNEQYF; CDR3 DNA: TGCAGCGTTGGTTCGGCTAGCGGGAACGAGCAGTACTTC